Below, 16 T cell receptor beta chains from the same sample are listed, as sequenced in a study of blood T cells in healthy people across ages. A second about 7 to 11 cycle PCR used barcoded and J-beta primers. TCRdb called the 5' RACE reads again in MiXCR, with one record for every CDR3 protein. The table has a few hundred thousand distinct CDR3 sequences, 25% to 30% seen once. Sequenced: blood. These receptors originate from a woman aged 70-85 years in good health.

This clonotype was seen more than once but under ten times. The V call is TRBV7-8, the J call TRBJ2-1; the match to TRBD2 covers 9 bases. Germline assignment: CDR1 SGHVS and CDR2 FQNEAQ. The junction had 5 bases not matched to a gene; V was cut back by 5 bases and J by 0 bases. The CDR3 consists of 16 residues. Here the CDR3 DNA reads TGTGCCAGCAGCCTTTTTAGCGGGAGCTCCTACAATGAGCAGTTCTTC. It yields the protein CASSLFSGSSYNEQFF.

This clonotype showed up just a few times. The rearrangement links TRBV28 to TRBJ1-4; 10 bases map to TRBD1. J lost 8 bases, V lost 6 bases, and 9 bases had no gene match. The CDR3 covers 15 residues. Germline V lookup: CDR1 MDHEN, CDR2 SYDVKM. The CDR3 DNA sequence: TGTGCCAGCAGGCCAGTGGGGACAGGGGACGAAAAACTGTTTTTT. Amino acids: CASRPVGTGDEKLFF.

The rearrangement uses TRBV28 and TRBJ2-3; D is ambiguous. Trimming pared 4 bases from V and 3 bases from J, leaving 17 bases between. The CDR3 runs to 16 residues. Per germline, CDR1 MDHEN and CDR2 SYDVKM. The CDR3 bases are TGTGCCAGCAGTTCGCTGGCGATGTTAAAAACAGATACGCAGTATTTT. Translating it yields CASSSLAMLKTDTQYF.

In the case of this clonotype: Given a much more abundant clone one base away, this may be a read error. The chain uses TRBV29-1 and TRBJ2-1, with 11 positions matching TRBD2. Germline CDR1 is SQVTM and CDR2 is ANQGSEA. The CDR3 loop spans 14 amino acids. The CDR3 DNA sequence: TGCGGCGCTCATAGCGGGAGGGGGGAGAATGAGCAGTTCTTC. Protein sequence: CGAHSGRGENEQFF.

The chain recombines TRBV7-9 with TRBJ2-3; D gene unclear. V lost 1 base, J lost 1 base, and 9 bases lay in between. Germline CDR1 and CDR2: SEHNR and FQNEAQ (reference sequence). The CDR3 spans 15 residues. The DNA of the CDR3 is TGTGCCAGCAGCTTAGAAGGCTACCGCACAGATACGCAGTATTTT. This encodes CASSLEGYRTDTQYF.

This chain uses TRBV2 with TRBJ2-5; the D gene could be TRBD1 or TRBD2 (6 bases each). The J call could be wrong; TRBJ2-1 is a better fit for the DNA end. The CDR3 length is 15 residues. In germline, CDR1 is SNHLY, CDR2 FYNNEI. CDR3 residues: CASIRRGVNHNEQFF. The CDR3 DNA reads as TGTGCCAGCATTCGTAGGGGGGTTAACCACAATGAGCAGTTCTTC.

The rearrangement uses TRBV20-1 and TRBJ2-7, with D possibly TRBD1 on 6 matching bases. CDR1 and CDR2 (germline): DFQATT, SNEGSKA (reference sequence). The CDR3 covers 13 residues. V lost 3 bases to trimming and J lost 5 bases, with 14 bases between them. CDR3 sequence reads: CSASGGTPNEQYF. CDR3 coding DNA: TGCAGTGCTAGCGGTGGGACACCCAACGAGCAGTACTTC.

CDR3 coding DNA: TGTGCCAGCAGCCCCAGGGGGGGAGGGGGCTCCTACAATGAGCAGTTCTTC. Translated: CASSPRGGGGSYNEQFF. This sequence joins TRBV13 and TRBJ2-1; D may correspond to TRBD1 or TRBD2 (7 bases each). V lost 5 bases and J lost 0, with 17 bases in between. The CDR3 contains 17 residues. CDR1 is PRHDT, CDR2 FYEKMQ, per germline (reference sequence).

This chain links TRBV7-9 with TRBJ2-1, with a weak D call TRBD1 (6 bases). The tail of the sequence fits TRBJ2-7 better, so the J call may be wrong. The germline gives CDR1 SEHNR, CDR2 FQNEAQ (reference sequence). The CDR3 has 16 amino acids. Here the CDR3 DNA reads TGTGCCAGCAGCTTAGAGGACAGTCACAAGCGCTACGAGCAGTACTTC. Translating gives CASSLEDSHKRYEQYF.

This clonotype has only a few counts. This sequence joins TRBV12-3 or TRBV12-4 and TRBJ1-1; 9 bases match TRBD1. V lost 3 bases to trimming and J lost 8 bases; unmatched junction nucleotides: 10. The CDR3 extends over 15 amino acids. Written as DNA, the CDR3 is TGTGCCAGCAGTTTTAGGGCAGGGGGACAGGGAGAAGCTTTCTTT. It yields the protein CASSFRAGGQGEAFF.

The table lists this clonotype with a few counts. A read error may produce the germline difference seen at one junction end. The chain carries TRBV24-1 and TRBJ2-5; 9 bases agree with TRBD2. This CDR3 has 12 residues. CDR1 is KGHDR, CDR2 SFDVKD, per germline. For the CDR3, the DNA is TGTGCCACCAGTGACACCGGGACTAGCATCCTCTTC. Translating gives CATSDTGTSILF.

The chain joins TRBV29-1 to TRBJ1-1, with 10 positions matching TRBD1. After removal of 7 bases from V and 5 bases from J, the junction contained 7 bases not matched to a gene. Looked up from germline, CDR1 is SQVTM and CDR2 is ANQGSEA. The CDR3 consists of 13 residues. The CDR3 loop reads CSAKTGGHTEAFF. As DNA, the CDR3 is TGCAGCGCTAAGACAGGGGGCCATACTGAAGCTTTCTTT.

The rearrangement uses TRBV28 and TRBJ1-2; tentative D call: TRBD1 (5 bases). Germline assignment: CDR1 MDHEN and CDR2 SYDVKM. Trimming removed 8 bases from V and 6 bases from J, with 13 bases in between. The CDR3 consists of 12 residues. CDR3 in DNA: TGTGCCAGCGAGATCGACAGCCATGGCTACACCTTC. It specifies CASEIDSHGYTF.

The chain employs TRBV7-9 and TRBJ2-7; 8 bases line up with TRBD2. Germline CDR1 reads SEHNR; CDR2 reads FQNEAQ (reference sequence). V dropped 4 bases and J dropped 0; count of bases not matched to a gene: 17. This CDR3 is 19 amino acids long. The CDR3 region has the DNA TGTGCCAGCAGCTCAGAAACTAGCGGCCCCTCCCTAAGCTCCTACGAGCAGTACTTC. The encoded protein is CASSSETSGPSLSSYEQYF.

The gene calls are TRBV5-1 and TRBJ2-3; 12 bases line up with TRBD2. V was clipped by 6 bases and J by 1 base; unmatched bases: 6. Germline CDR1 SGHRS, CDR2 YFSETQ. The CDR3 has 16 residues. CDR3 DNA sequence: TGCGCCAGCACACGAAGGACTAGCGGGGGCACAGATACGCAGTATTTT. Translating it yields CASTRRTSGGTDTQYF.

This sequence joins TRBV20-1 and TRBJ2-3; a possible D gene is TRBD2 (5 bases). CDR1 and CDR2 from the germline V gene are DFQATT and SNEGSKA (reference sequence). The CDR3 covers 13 residues. V gave up 4 bases and J gave up 0 bases, with 8 bases separating them. CDR3 nucleotides: TGCAGTGCTATTCGAGGGAGCACAGATACGCAGTATTTT. It encodes CSAIRGSTDTQYF.